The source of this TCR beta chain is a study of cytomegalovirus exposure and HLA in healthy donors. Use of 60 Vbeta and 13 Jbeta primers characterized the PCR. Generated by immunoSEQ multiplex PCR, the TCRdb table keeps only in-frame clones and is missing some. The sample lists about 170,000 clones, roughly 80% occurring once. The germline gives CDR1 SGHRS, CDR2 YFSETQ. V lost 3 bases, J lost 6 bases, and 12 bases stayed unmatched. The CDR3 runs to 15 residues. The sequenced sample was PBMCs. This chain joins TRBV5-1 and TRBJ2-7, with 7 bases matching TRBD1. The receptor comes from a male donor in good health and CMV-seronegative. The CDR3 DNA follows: TGCGCCAGCAGCTCTCGAATAGCAGGGGGAAGCGAGCAGTACTTC. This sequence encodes CASSSRIAGGSEQYF.